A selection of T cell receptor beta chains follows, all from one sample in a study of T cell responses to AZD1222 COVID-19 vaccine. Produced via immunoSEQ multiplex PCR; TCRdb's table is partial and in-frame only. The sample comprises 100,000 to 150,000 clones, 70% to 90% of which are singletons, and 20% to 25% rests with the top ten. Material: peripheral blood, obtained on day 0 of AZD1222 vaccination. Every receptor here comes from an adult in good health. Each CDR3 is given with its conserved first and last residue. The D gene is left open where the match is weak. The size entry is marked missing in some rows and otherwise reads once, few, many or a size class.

cdr3_aa: CASSTRGFGYTF
cdr3_nt: TGTGCCAGCAGCACCAGGGGGTTTGGCTACACCTTC
j_call: TRBJ1-2
clone_size: few
v_call: TRBV9
d_call: TRBD1

cdr3_aa: CASSRLTGKYEKLFF
cdr3_nt: TGTGCCAGCAGCCGTCTGACAGGGAAATATGAAAAACTGTTTTTT
j_call: TRBJ1-4
clone_size: .
v_call: TRBV27
d_call: TRBD1

cdr3_aa: CASSDHIGVQPQHF
cdr3_nt: TGTGCCAGCAGCGATCACATAGGGGTCCAGCCCCAGCATTTT
j_call: TRBJ1-5
clone_size: .
v_call: TRBV3-1/TRBV3-2
d_call: .

cdr3_aa: CASSLGRGQGQPQHF
cdr3_nt: TGTGCCAGCAGCTTGGGGAGGGGGCAAGGACAGCCCCAGCATTTT
j_call: TRBJ1-5
clone_size: .
v_call: TRBV5-8
d_call: TRBD1

cdr3_aa: CASGYEQYF
cdr3_nt: TGTGCCAGCGGCTACGAGCAGTACTTC
j_call: TRBJ2-7
clone_size: .
v_call: TRBV27
d_call: .

cdr3_aa: CASSPYTCYGGYGYTF
cdr3_nt: TGTGCCAGCAGCCCCTACACATGCTATGGGGGCTATGGCTACACCTTC
j_call: TRBJ1-2
clone_size: few
v_call: TRBV11-3
d_call: .

cdr3_aa: CAWSRAPLATEAFF
cdr3_nt: TGTGCCTGGAGTAGAGCCCCCTTAGCAACTGAAGCTTTCTTT
j_call: TRBJ1-1
clone_size: once
v_call: TRBV30
d_call: .

cdr3_aa: CATSDVRQGNYGYTF
cdr3_nt: TGTGCCACCAGTGATGTCCGACAGGGAAACTATGGCTACACCTTC
j_call: TRBJ1-2
clone_size: .
v_call: TRBV24-1
d_call: TRBD1

cdr3_aa: CASSRTMQGGDYGYTF
cdr3_nt: TGTGCCAGCTCACGGACGATGCAGGGTGGGGACTATGGCTACACCTTC
j_call: TRBJ1-2
clone_size: .
v_call: TRBV18
d_call: .

cdr3_aa: CASSPRDFRGPDTQYF
cdr3_nt: TGTGCCAGCAGCCCCAGGGACTTCAGGGGGCCAGATACGCAGTATTTT
j_call: TRBJ2-3
clone_size: .
v_call: TRBV5-5
d_call: TRBD1

cdr3_aa: CASPRAGIYGYTF
cdr3_nt: TGTGCCAGCCCAAGGGCAGGGATTTATGGCTACACCTTC
j_call: TRBJ1-2
clone_size: .
v_call: TRBV2
d_call: .

cdr3_aa: CASSLQGDGEAFF
cdr3_nt: TGTGCCAGCAGCCTACAGGGGGACGGTGAAGCTTTCTTT
j_call: TRBJ1-1
clone_size: .
v_call: TRBV6-5
d_call: TRBD1

cdr3_aa: CASSYGGTGELFF
cdr3_nt: TGTGCCAGCAGTTACGGGGGGACCGGGGAGCTGTTTTTT
j_call: TRBJ2-2
clone_size: .
v_call: TRBV6-2/TRBV6-3
d_call: .

cdr3_aa: CASLRGKNTEAFF
cdr3_nt: TGTGCCAGCTTGAGGGGGAAGAACACTGAAGCTTTCTTT
j_call: TRBJ1-1
clone_size: .
v_call: TRBV28
d_call: .

cdr3_aa: CATSRDPGSPYTF
cdr3_nt: TGTGCCACCAGCAGAGATCCAGGGTCCCCCTACACCTTC
j_call: TRBJ1-2
clone_size: .
v_call: TRBV15
d_call: .

cdr3_aa: CASALFGSQETQYF
cdr3_nt: TGTGCCAGCGCACTCTTCGGGTCCCAAGAGACCCAGTACTTC
j_call: TRBJ2-5
clone_size: .
v_call: TRBV19
d_call: .

cdr3_aa: CASSPGTSAYGQYF
cdr3_nt: TGTGCCAGCAGCCCTGGGACTAGCGCTTATGGGCAGTACTTC
j_call: TRBJ2-7
clone_size: .
v_call: TRBV3-1/TRBV3-2
d_call: TRBD2

cdr3_aa: CASSPTGPTGPQHF
cdr3_nt: TGCGCCAGCAGCCCGACAGGGCCTACTGGGCCCCAGCATTTT
j_call: TRBJ1-5
clone_size: .
v_call: TRBV4-1
d_call: TRBD1

cdr3_aa: CASTTAGGTDTQYF
cdr3_nt: TGTGCCAGTACAACAGCGGGGGGCACAGATACGCAGTATTTT
j_call: TRBJ2-3
clone_size: .
v_call: TRBV19
d_call: TRBD2

cdr3_aa: CASRQSGSSGNTIYF
cdr3_nt: TGTGCCAGTCGCCAATCCGGGTCCTCTGGAAACACCATATATTTT
j_call: TRBJ1-3
clone_size: .
v_call: TRBV19
d_call: .

cdr3_aa: CASSEGGAGQYEQYF
cdr3_nt: TGTGCCAGCAGTGAAGGGGGAGCGGGACAGTACGAGCAGTACTTC
j_call: TRBJ2-7
clone_size: .
v_call: TRBV6-1
d_call: .

cdr3_aa: CASTSDRWNTEAFF
cdr3_nt: TGTGCCAGCACCTCGGACAGGTGGAACACTGAAGCTTTCTTT
j_call: TRBJ1-1
clone_size: .
v_call: TRBV27
d_call: TRBD1

cdr3_aa: CASSRGRSTDEQYF
cdr3_nt: TGCGCCAGCAGTAGAGGCAGATCTACGGACGAGCAGTACTTC
j_call: TRBJ2-7
clone_size: .
v_call: TRBV10-1
d_call: .

cdr3_aa: CASSDGQVRQPQHF
cdr3_nt: TGTGCCAGCAGCGACGGACAGGTGCGTCAGCCCCAGCATTTT
j_call: TRBJ1-5
clone_size: .
v_call: TRBV6-5
d_call: TRBD1

cdr3_aa: CASSASGTGLGGNQPQHF
cdr3_nt: TGTGCCAGCAGCGCTTCCGGGACGGGGCTGGGGGGCAATCAGCCCCAGCATTTT
j_call: TRBJ1-5
clone_size: .
v_call: TRBV9
d_call: .

cdr3_aa: CASSYRGQFGYTF
cdr3_nt: TGTGCCAGCTCATACAGGGGGCAATTTGGCTACACCTTC
j_call: TRBJ1-2
clone_size: few
v_call: TRBV2
d_call: TRBD1

cdr3_aa: CASSLGSLDREGSPLHF
cdr3_nt: TGTGCCAGCAGTTTGGGGAGCCTGGACAGGGAGGGCTCACCCCTCCACTTT
j_call: TRBJ1-6
clone_size: .
v_call: TRBV28
d_call: TRBD1

cdr3_aa: CASSQSKPSLMNTEAFF
cdr3_nt: TGTGCCAGCTCTCAATCGAAGCCGTCCCTAATGAACACTGAAGCTTTCTTT
j_call: TRBJ1-1
clone_size: once
v_call: TRBV18
d_call: .

cdr3_aa: CASRIGGFAEAFF
cdr3_nt: TGTGCCAGCAGGATCGGAGGTTTCGCTGAAGCTTTCTTT
j_call: TRBJ1-1
clone_size: few
v_call: TRBV6-5
d_call: .

cdr3_aa: CASSTGTGDRQPQHF
cdr3_nt: TGTGCCAGTAGTACAGGGACAGGGGACCGTCAGCCCCAGCATTTT
j_call: TRBJ1-5
clone_size: few
v_call: TRBV19
d_call: TRBD1

cdr3_aa: CASDPTRLGTDTQYF
cdr3_nt: TGTGCCAGCGACCCAACTAGGCTAGGCACAGATACGCAGTATTTT
j_call: TRBJ2-3
clone_size: .
v_call: TRBV5-5
d_call: .

cdr3_aa: CATSDGPGAEAFF
cdr3_nt: TGTGCCACCAGTGATGGCCCGGGGGCTGAAGCTTTCTTT
j_call: TRBJ1-1
clone_size: once
v_call: TRBV24-1
d_call: .

cdr3_aa: CASRQGQLHGYTF
cdr3_nt: TGTGCCAGCAGACAAGGACAGCTTCATGGCTACACCTTC
j_call: TRBJ1-2
clone_size: once
v_call: TRBV3-1/TRBV3-2
d_call: .

cdr3_aa: CASSFTDSGNTIYF
cdr3_nt: TGTGCCAGCAGCTTTACCGACTCTGGAAACACCATATATTTT
j_call: TRBJ1-3
clone_size: .
v_call: TRBV7-8
d_call: .

cdr3_aa: CASSLLGNEQFF
cdr3_nt: TGTGCCAGCAGTTTACTTGGCAATGAGCAGTTCTTC
j_call: TRBJ2-1
clone_size: .
v_call: TRBV12-3/TRBV12-4
d_call: .

cdr3_aa: CASSSAGLAKNIQYF
cdr3_nt: TGTGCCAGCAGTTCCGCGGGGTTAGCCAAAAACATTCAGTACTTC
j_call: TRBJ2-4
clone_size: once
v_call: TRBV27
d_call: .

cdr3_aa: CASSDQGTGKNQPQHF
cdr3_nt: TGTGCCAGCAGTGACCAGGGAACAGGGAAAAATCAGCCCCAGCATTTT
j_call: TRBJ1-5
clone_size: .
v_call: TRBV6-1
d_call: .

cdr3_aa: CASSVSSWNTEAFF
cdr3_nt: TGTGCCAGCAGCGTCTCGAGCTGGAACACTGAAGCTTTCTTT
j_call: TRBJ1-1
clone_size: .
v_call: TRBV3-1/TRBV3-2
d_call: .

cdr3_aa: CASRGQMNTEAFF
cdr3_nt: TGTGCCAGCCGCGGACAGATGAACACTGAAGCTTTCTTT
j_call: TRBJ1-1
clone_size: once
v_call: TRBV2
d_call: .

cdr3_aa: CASSWQTETDTGELFF
cdr3_nt: TGTGCCAGCAGCTGGCAGACAGAGACTGACACCGGGGAGCTGTTTTTT
j_call: TRBJ2-2
clone_size: .
v_call: TRBV13
d_call: .

cdr3_aa: CASSSPYGGGEETQYF
cdr3_nt: TGTGCCAGCAGCTCACCCTACGGGGGGGGAGAGGAGACCCAGTACTTC
j_call: TRBJ2-5
clone_size: .
v_call: TRBV3-1/TRBV3-2
d_call: TRBD2

cdr3_aa: CASRPSGPAYNEQFF
cdr3_nt: TGTGCCAGCAGACCCTCCGGACCAGCATACAATGAGCAGTTCTTC
j_call: TRBJ2-1
clone_size: .
v_call: TRBV28
d_call: .

cdr3_aa: CASSLWTGGVGYTF
cdr3_nt: TGTGCCAGCAGTTTATGGACAGGGGGGGTAGGCTACACCTTC
j_call: TRBJ1-2
clone_size: .
v_call: TRBV28
d_call: TRBD1

cdr3_aa: CASDTGGRPNEQFF
cdr3_nt: TGTGCCAGCGATACAGGGGGGAGACCGAATGAGCAGTTCTTC
j_call: TRBJ2-1
clone_size: .
v_call: TRBV28
d_call: TRBD1

cdr3_aa: CASSVKTAPVYGYTF
cdr3_nt: TGTGCCAGCAGCGTAAAGACAGCTCCTGTCTATGGCTACACCTTC
j_call: TRBJ1-2
clone_size: .
v_call: TRBV9
d_call: .

cdr3_aa: CASSFPNQPQHF
cdr3_nt: TGCGCCAGCAGCTTTCCCAATCAGCCCCAGCATTTT
j_call: TRBJ1-5
clone_size: .
v_call: TRBV5-1
d_call: .

cdr3_aa: CASSYSIGQVDYEQYF
cdr3_nt: TGTGCCAGCAGTTACTCTATAGGACAGGTCGACTACGAGCAGTACTTC
j_call: TRBJ2-7
clone_size: .
v_call: TRBV6-5
d_call: TRBD1

cdr3_aa: CASSGSASSPDTQYF
cdr3_nt: TGTGCCAGCAGTGGATCGGCCTCCTCTCCCGATACGCAGTATTTT
j_call: TRBJ2-3
clone_size: .
v_call: TRBV6-4
d_call: .

cdr3_aa: CASSYLDYGYTF
cdr3_nt: TGTGCCAGCAGTTACCTGGACTATGGCTACACCTTC
j_call: TRBJ1-2
clone_size: .
v_call: TRBV6-6
d_call: .

cdr3_aa: CASTTSGTGPHSF
cdr3_nt: TGTGCCAGCACGACCTCCGGGACAGGCCCACACTCCTTT
j_call: TRBJ1-1
clone_size: .
v_call: TRBV6-5
d_call: TRBD1

cdr3_aa: CASSEAAARYGYTF
cdr3_nt: TGTGCCAGCAGTGAAGCGGCAGCAAGATATGGCTACACCTTC
j_call: TRBJ1-2
clone_size: .
v_call: TRBV6-1
d_call: .

cdr3_aa: CASSIDLGTNSPLHF
cdr3_nt: TGTGCCAGTAGTATCGACTTGGGTACTAATTCACCCCTCCACTTT
j_call: TRBJ1-6
clone_size: .
v_call: TRBV19
d_call: .

cdr3_aa: CASSSTGYYTF
cdr3_nt: TGTGCCAGCAGCTCTACAGGTTACTACACCTTC
j_call: TRBJ1-2
clone_size: .
v_call: TRBV5-4
d_call: .

cdr3_aa: CASSLIRVKNTEAFF
cdr3_nt: TGTGCCAGCAGCTTAATCAGGGTGAAGAACACTGAAGCTTTCTTT
j_call: TRBJ1-1
clone_size: .
v_call: TRBV7-3
d_call: .

cdr3_aa: CASSSSGQGDRQPQHF
cdr3_nt: TGTGCCAGCAGCTCGTCGGGACAGGGGGACCGTCAGCCCCAGCATTTT
j_call: TRBJ1-5
clone_size: .
v_call: TRBV7-2
d_call: TRBD1

cdr3_aa: CASSTGTGGSGEQYF
cdr3_nt: TGTGCCAGCAGCACCGGGACAGGGGGCTCGGGCGAGCAGTACTTC
j_call: TRBJ2-7
clone_size: .
v_call: TRBV5-8
d_call: TRBD1

cdr3_aa: CASDAGGGSYNEQFF
cdr3_nt: TGTGCCAGCGACGCGGGGGGTGGGTCCTACAATGAGCAGTTCTTC
j_call: TRBJ2-1
clone_size: .
v_call: TRBV7-2
d_call: TRBD2

cdr3_aa: CACSRGVAGGPGQETQYF
cdr3_nt: TGCGCCTGCTCCAGAGGAGTAGCGGGGGGGCCCGGCCAAGAGACCCAGTACTTC
j_call: TRBJ2-5
clone_size: .
v_call: TRBV5-1
d_call: TRBD2

cdr3_aa: CASSTPGQGLGQYF
cdr3_nt: TGTGCCAGTAGTACACCGGGACAGGGGTTGGGGCAGTACTTC
j_call: TRBJ2-7
clone_size: .
v_call: TRBV19
d_call: TRBD1